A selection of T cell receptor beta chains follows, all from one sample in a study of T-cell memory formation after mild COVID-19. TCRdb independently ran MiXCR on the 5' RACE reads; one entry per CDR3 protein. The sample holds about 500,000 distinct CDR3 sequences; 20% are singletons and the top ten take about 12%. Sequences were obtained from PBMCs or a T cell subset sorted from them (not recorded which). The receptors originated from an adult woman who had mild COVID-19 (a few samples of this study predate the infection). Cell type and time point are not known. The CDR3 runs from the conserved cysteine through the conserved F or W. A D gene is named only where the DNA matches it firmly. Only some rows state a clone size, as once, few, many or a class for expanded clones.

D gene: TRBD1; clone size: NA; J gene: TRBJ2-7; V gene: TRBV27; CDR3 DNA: TGTGCCAGCAGTTGGGGGACAGGGGCCGCCGAGCAGTACTTC; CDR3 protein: CASSWGTGAAEQYF
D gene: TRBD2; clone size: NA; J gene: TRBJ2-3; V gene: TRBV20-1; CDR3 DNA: TGCAGTGCTAGTTCCGTGGCTAGCGGGAGGGCGATAGATACGCAGTATTTT; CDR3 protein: CSASSVASGRAIDTQYF
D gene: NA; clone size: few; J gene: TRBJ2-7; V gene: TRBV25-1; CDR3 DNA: TGTGCCAGCAGGGCGGAGAGGCAGTACTTC; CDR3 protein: CASRAERQYF
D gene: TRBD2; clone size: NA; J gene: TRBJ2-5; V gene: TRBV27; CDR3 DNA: TGTGCCAGCAGTACAATAGCGGGAGAAGAGACCCAGTACTTC; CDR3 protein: CASSTIAGEETQYF
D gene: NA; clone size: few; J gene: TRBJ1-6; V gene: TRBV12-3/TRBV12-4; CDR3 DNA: TGTGCCAGCAGTTTAGGCGGGGTAGGGGTAGGTTCACCCCTCCACTTT; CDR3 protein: CASSLGGVGVGSPLHF
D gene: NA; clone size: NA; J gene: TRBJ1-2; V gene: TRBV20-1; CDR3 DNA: TGCAGTGCTAGAACAGGGACCAACTATGGCTACACCTTC; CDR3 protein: CSARTGTNYGYTF
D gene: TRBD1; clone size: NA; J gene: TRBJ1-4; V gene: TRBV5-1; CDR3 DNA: TGCGCCAGCAGCTCAGCGGGGACAGACTTCGATGAAAAACTGTTTTTT; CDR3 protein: CASSSAGTDFDEKLFF
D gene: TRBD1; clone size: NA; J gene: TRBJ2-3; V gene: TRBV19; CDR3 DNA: TGTGCCAGTAGTATACGAGGACAGGGGGCGAGGGTTACGCAGTATTTT; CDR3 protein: CASSIRGQGARVTQYF
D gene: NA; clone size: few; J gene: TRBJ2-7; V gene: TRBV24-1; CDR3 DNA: TGTGCCACCTCATTGGGCGGGACAGCGGTGGACGAGCAGTACTTC; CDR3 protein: CATSLGGTAVDEQYF
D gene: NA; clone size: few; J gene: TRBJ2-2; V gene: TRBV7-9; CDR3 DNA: TGTGCCAGCAGCTTAGTCAATTATGGTCGGACACCAGTCGGGGAGCTGTTTTTT; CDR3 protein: CASSLVNYGRTPVGELFF
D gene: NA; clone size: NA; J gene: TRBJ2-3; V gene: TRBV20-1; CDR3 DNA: TGCAGTGCTTTCCCCCTCTCCGAAACAGATACGCAGTATTTT; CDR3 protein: CSAFPLSETDTQYF
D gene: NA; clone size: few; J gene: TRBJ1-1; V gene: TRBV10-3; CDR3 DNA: TGTGCCATCAGTGACCCTAACACTGAAGCTTTCTTT; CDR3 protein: CAISDPNTEAFF
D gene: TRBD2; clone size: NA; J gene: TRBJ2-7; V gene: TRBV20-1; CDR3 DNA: TGCAGTGCTAGACGGACTAGCGGGAATTCCTACGAGCAGTACTTC; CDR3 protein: CSARRTSGNSYEQYF
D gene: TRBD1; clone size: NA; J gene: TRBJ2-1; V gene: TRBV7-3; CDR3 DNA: TGTGCCAGCAGCTCTACAGGGGGCGGGAATGAGCAGTTCTTC; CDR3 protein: CASSSTGGGNEQFF
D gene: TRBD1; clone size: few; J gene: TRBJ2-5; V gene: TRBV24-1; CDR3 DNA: TGTGCCACCAGTGATTTAAGGACAGGGCGAACCCAGTACTTC; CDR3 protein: CATSDLRTGRTQYF
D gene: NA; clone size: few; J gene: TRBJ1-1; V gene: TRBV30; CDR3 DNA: TGTGCCTGGCGTTCCTCAGGGGCTAGGGGAACTGAAGCTTTCTTT; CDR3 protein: CAWRSSGARGTEAFF
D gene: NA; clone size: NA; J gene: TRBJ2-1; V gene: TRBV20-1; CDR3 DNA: TGCAGTGCTAGAGATCTCAGGGGACCAAATGAGCAGTTCTTC; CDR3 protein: CSARDLRGPNEQFF
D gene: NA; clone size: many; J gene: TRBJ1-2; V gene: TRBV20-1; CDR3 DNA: TGCAGTGCTGATCCACAGGGCACTAACTATGGCTACACCTTC; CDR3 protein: CSADPQGTNYGYTF
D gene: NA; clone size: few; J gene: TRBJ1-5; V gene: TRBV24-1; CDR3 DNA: TGTGCCTCTCTCTTGACAGGCCAGAGGGGCAATCAGCCCCAGCATTTT; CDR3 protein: CASLLTGQRGNQPQHF
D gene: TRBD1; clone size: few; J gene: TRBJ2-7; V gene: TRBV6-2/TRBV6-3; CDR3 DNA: TGTGCCAGCAGTGACGGGACAGGGGGAGGATTC; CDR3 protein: CASSDGTGGGF
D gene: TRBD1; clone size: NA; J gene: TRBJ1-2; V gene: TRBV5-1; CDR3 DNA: TGCGCCAGCAGCTCGCCTTGGGACAGGGGGACCTATGGCTACACCTTC; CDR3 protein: CASSSPWDRGTYGYTF
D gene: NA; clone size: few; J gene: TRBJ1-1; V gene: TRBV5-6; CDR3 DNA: TGTGCCAGCAGCTTGGCTATAGGGAGGCTCCTTGAAGCTTTCTTT; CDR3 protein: CASSLAIGRLLEAFF
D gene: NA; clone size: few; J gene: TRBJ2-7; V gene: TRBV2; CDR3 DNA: TGTGCCAGCAGTGAAAGACCTTGGGGTTCCTACGAGCAGTACTTC; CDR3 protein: CASSERPWGSYEQYF
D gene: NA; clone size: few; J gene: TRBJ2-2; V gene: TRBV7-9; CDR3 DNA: NA; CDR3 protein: CASSLAGLAGGRRAGELFF
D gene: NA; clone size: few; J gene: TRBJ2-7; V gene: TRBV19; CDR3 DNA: TGTGCCAGTAGTTTAGAGGACAGAGCGACCTACGAGCAGTACTTC; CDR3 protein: CASSLEDRATYEQYF
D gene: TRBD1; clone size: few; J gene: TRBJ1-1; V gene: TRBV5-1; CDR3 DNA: TGCGCCAGCAGCGGCGGACAGGGGGGCCCTGAAGCTTTCTTT; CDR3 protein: CASSGGQGGPEAFF
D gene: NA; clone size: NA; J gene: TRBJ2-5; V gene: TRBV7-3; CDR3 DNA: TGTGCCAGCAGCGGAGACAACAGGGGAGGAGAGACCCAGTACTTC; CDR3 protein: CASSGDNRGGETQYF
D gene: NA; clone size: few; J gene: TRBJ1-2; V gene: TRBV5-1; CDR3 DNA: TGCGCCAGCAGCCAGGCAGGACAAAAATTCTTAGCTGCCTTC; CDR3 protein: CASSQAGQKFLAAF
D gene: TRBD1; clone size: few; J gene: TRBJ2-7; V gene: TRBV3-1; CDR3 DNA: TGTGCCAGCAGCCGCAACGGACAGGGTATCTACGAGCAGTACTTC; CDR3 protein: CASSRNGQGIYEQYF
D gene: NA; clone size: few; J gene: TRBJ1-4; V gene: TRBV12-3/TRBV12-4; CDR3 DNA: TGTGCCAGCAGTTTTTCTGGCTCTGGGGAAAAACTGTTTTTT; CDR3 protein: CASSFSGSGEKLFF
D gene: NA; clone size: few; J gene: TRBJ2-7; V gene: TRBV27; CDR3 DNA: TGTGCCAGCAGTGCAACCAACTACGAGCAGTACTTC; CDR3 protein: CASSATNYEQYF
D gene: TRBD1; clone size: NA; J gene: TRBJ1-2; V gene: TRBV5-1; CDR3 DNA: TGCGCCAGCAGCCTAAATGCACCGGGACAGGGGTATGGCTACACCTTC; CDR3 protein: CASSLNAPGQGYGYTF
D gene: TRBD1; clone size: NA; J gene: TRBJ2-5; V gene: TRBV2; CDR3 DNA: TGTGCCAGCAGTGCCCGGACAGGGGGAGGACAGACCCAGTACTTC; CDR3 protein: CASSARTGGGQTQYF
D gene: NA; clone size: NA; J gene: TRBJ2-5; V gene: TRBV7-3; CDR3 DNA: TGTGCCAGCAGCTTAACTCCAGGGATGTTAGAGACCCAGTACTTC; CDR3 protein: CASSLTPGMLETQYF
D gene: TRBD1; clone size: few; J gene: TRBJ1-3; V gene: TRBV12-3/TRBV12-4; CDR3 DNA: TGTGCCAGCAGTTTCCGGGCAGGGGGCGTAGGAAACACCATATATTTT; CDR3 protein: CASSFRAGGVGNTIYF
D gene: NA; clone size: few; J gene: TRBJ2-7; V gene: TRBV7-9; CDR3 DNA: TGTGCCAGCAGCTTAGGGAACCCAATGGAGCAGTACTTC; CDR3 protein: CASSLGNPMEQYF
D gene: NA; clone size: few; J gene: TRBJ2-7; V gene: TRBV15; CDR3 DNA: TGTGCCACCAGCAGAGATAGGGGCCATTCCTACGAGCAGTACTTC; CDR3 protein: CATSRDRGHSYEQYF
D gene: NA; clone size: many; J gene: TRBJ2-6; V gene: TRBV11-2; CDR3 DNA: TGTGCCAGCAGCTTGAGATCTGGGGCCAACGTCCTGACTTTC; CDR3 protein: CASSLRSGANVLTF
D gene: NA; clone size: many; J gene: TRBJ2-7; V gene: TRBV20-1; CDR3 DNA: TGCAGTGCTGCTGACAGGAACCTCTACGAGCAGTACTTC; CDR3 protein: CSAADRNLYEQYF
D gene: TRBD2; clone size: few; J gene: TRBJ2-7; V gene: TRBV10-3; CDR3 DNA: TGTGCCATCAGGGGCACTAGCGGGGGAACCTACGAGCAGTACTTC; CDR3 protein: CAIRGTSGGTYEQYF
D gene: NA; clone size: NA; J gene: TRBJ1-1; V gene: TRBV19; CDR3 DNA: TGTGCCACCACAACCTCGAAGTTGAACACTGAAGCTTTCTTT; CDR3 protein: CATTTSKLNTEAFF
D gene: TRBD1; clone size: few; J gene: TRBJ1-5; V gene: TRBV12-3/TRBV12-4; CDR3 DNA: TGTGCCAGCAGTCGACAGGGGGCGCGGAGCAATCAGCCCCAGCATTTT; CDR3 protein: CASSRQGARSNQPQHF
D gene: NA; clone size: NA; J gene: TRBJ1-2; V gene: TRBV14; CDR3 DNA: TGTGCCAGCAGCCCTCTCCAGGTGGACAGTTCGGGGGGCTATGGCTACACCTTC; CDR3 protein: CASSPLQVDSSGGYGYTF
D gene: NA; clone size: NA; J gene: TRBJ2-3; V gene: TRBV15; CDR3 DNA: TGTGCCACCAGCAGTGGGGGAGACACAGATACGCAGTATTTT; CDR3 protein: CATSSGGDTDTQYF
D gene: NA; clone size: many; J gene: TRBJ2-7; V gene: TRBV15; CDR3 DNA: TGTGCCACCAGCAGTCTCAGGGGATCCTACGAGCAGTACTTC; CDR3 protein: CATSSLRGSYEQYF
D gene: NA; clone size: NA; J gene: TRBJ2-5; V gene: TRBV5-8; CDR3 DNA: TGTGCCAGCAGCTTGGTTTCCCTGTACTTC; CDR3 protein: CASSLVSLYF
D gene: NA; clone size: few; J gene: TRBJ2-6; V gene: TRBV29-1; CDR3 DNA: TGCAGCGTTGAAGAGCCGGGCAGTCCCACCTCTGGGGCCAACGTCCTGACTTTC; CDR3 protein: CSVEEPGSPTSGANVLTF
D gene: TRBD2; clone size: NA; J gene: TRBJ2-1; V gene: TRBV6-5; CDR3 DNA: TGTGCCAGCAGTCCGGGACTAGCGTGGAATGAGCAGTTCTTC; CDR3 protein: CASSPGLAWNEQFF
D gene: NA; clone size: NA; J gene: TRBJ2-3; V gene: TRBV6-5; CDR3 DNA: TGTGCCAGCAGTTACTCGTCCGCTCGCCCCGTGGGAGATACGCAGTATTTT; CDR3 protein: CASSYSSARPVGDTQYF
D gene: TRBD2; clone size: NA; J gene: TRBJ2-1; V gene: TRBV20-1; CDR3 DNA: TGCAGTGCTAGAGATCCGGCGGGGGGTCGGTACAATGAGCAGTTCTTC; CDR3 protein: CSARDPAGGRYNEQFF
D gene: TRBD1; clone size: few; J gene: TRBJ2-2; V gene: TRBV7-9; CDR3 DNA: TGTGCCAGCAGCCGAACGCTTGGGGGCCGGGACAGTCAAAACACCGGGGAGCTGTTTTTT; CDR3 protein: CASSRTLGGRDSQNTGELFF
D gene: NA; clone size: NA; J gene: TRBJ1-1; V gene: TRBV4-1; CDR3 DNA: TGCGCCAGCAGCCAAGAGGCTGGTCGGCCGACTGAAGCTTTCTTT; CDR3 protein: CASSQEAGRPTEAFF
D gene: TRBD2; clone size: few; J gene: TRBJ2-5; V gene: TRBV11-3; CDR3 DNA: TGTGCCAGCAGCCCACCCCTAGCGGGGGCCTTCGGAGAGACCCAGTACTTC; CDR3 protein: CASSPPLAGAFGETQYF
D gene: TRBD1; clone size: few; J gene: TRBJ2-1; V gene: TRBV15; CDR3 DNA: TGTGCCACCAGCAGAGATCAAGTCCAACAGGGGTTGTCATCCTCTTGGCGTGAGCAGTTCTTC; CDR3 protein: CATSRDQVQQGLSSSWREQFF
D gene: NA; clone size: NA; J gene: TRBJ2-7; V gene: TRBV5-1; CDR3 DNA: TGCGCCAGCAGCTTGGCTCCGACGGGGTTTCTTGGGGAGCAGTACTTC; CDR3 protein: CASSLAPTGFLGEQYF